This entry concerns a single TCR beta chain. Its antigen is currently unknown. From its re-call of the 5' RACE reads, TCRdb lists each CDR3 protein once, without DNA. Recorded for this sample: around 450,000 distinct CDR3 sequences. The data are from a study of monozygotic twins with inflammatory bowel disease. General study findings and limits: Against healthy co-twins, IBD patients had lower TCRbeta diversity (measured by inverse Simpson).

The CDR3 has 13 residues. CDR1 is SGHDT and CDR2 is YYEEEE in the germline V gene. The chain is built from TRBV5-6 and TRBJ2-1; TCRdb calls TRBD1, which cannot be checked without DNA. Sequencing was performed on blood. The clonotype originates from a human donor with ulcerative colitis or Crohn's disease, or a healthy co-twin of an affected twin (not recorded which). CDR3 in amino acids: CASSFHRGGEQFF.